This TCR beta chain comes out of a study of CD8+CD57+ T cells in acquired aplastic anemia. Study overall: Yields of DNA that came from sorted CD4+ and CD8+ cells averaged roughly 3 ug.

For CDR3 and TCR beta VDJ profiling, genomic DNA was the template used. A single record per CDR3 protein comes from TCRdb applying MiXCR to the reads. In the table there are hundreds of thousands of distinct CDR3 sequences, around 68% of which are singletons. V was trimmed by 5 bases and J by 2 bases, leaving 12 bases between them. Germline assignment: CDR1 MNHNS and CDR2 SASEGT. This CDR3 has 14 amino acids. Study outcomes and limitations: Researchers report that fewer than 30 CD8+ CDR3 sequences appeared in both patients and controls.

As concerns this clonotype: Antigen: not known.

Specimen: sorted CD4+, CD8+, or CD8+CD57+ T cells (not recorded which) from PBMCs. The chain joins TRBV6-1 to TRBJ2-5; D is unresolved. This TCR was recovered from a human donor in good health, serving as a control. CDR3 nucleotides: TGTGCCAGCAGTATTGGCAGGCAACAAGAGACCCAGTACTTC. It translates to CASSIGRQQETQYF.